This is a list of T cell receptor beta chains from one sample in a study of blood T cell repertoires in COVID-19. Clones were read by immunoSEQ multiplex PCR, and TCRdb kept only the in-frame ones, dropping some. Among over 40,000 clones, more than 70% were seen once, and the ten largest hold under 15%. What was sequenced was peripheral blood. These receptors were obtained from a human donor in a cohort sampled during active COVID-19. CDR3s include the opening cysteine and the closing phenylalanine or tryptophan.

cdr3_aa: CASSQGRFSSEQFF
j_call: TRBJ2-1
v_call: TRBV3-1/TRBV3-2
cdr3_length: 14

cdr3_aa: CASSFSQAWETQYF
j_call: TRBJ2-5
v_call: TRBV27
cdr3_length: 14

cdr3_aa: CASSLVSTSLFF
j_call: TRBJ1-4
v_call: TRBV11-2
cdr3_length: 12

cdr3_aa: CASSESPSSDTQYF
j_call: TRBJ2-3
v_call: TRBV10-2
cdr3_length: 14

cdr3_aa: CASSFRGTGELFF
j_call: TRBJ2-2
v_call: TRBV27
cdr3_length: 13

cdr3_aa: CASSVGAGSYQETQYF
j_call: TRBJ2-5
v_call: TRBV9
cdr3_length: 16

cdr3_aa: CASSLATGPVFHTF
j_call: TRBJ1-2
v_call: TRBV11-2
cdr3_length: 14

cdr3_aa: CASSQVGGRYNEQFF
j_call: TRBJ2-1
v_call: TRBV4-1
cdr3_length: 15

cdr3_aa: CASSQVEEGIDTQYF
j_call: TRBJ2-3
v_call: TRBV4-1
cdr3_length: 15

cdr3_aa: CASSLGAGGYNEQFF
j_call: TRBJ2-1
v_call: TRBV5-4
cdr3_length: 15

cdr3_aa: CSVTGTSGRYYEQYF
j_call: TRBJ2-7
v_call: TRBV29-1
cdr3_length: 15

cdr3_aa: CSVEGTGKGEQYF
j_call: TRBJ2-7
v_call: TRBV29-1
cdr3_length: 13

cdr3_aa: CAITSTDTQYF
j_call: TRBJ2-3
v_call: TRBV10-3
cdr3_length: 11

cdr3_aa: CASSLVGSGAYNEQFF
j_call: TRBJ2-1
v_call: TRBV5-1
cdr3_length: 16

cdr3_aa: CASRGTSGFGELFF
j_call: TRBJ2-2
v_call: TRBV19
cdr3_length: 14

cdr3_aa: CASSQGPAGRPGEQYF
j_call: TRBJ2-7
v_call: TRBV3-1/TRBV3-2
cdr3_length: 16

cdr3_aa: CASSQDFDSLAEAFF
j_call: TRBJ1-1
v_call: TRBV4-3
cdr3_length: 15

cdr3_aa: CASSSQGVDTEAFF
j_call: TRBJ1-1
v_call: TRBV7-9
cdr3_length: 14

cdr3_aa: CASSSGAPLHF
j_call: TRBJ1-6
v_call: TRBV6-2/TRBV6-3
cdr3_length: 11

cdr3_aa: CAWKQTRNTGELFF
j_call: TRBJ2-2
v_call: TRBV30
cdr3_length: 14

cdr3_aa: CSVHRELNTEAFF
j_call: TRBJ1-1
v_call: TRBV29-1
cdr3_length: 13

cdr3_aa: CASSPQGPNEQYF
j_call: TRBJ2-7
v_call: TRBV18
cdr3_length: 13

cdr3_aa: CAISGLSHYGYTF
j_call: TRBJ1-2
v_call: TRBV10-3
cdr3_length: 13

cdr3_aa: CASSDPGVSGNTIYF
j_call: TRBJ1-3
v_call: TRBV9
cdr3_length: 15

cdr3_aa: CASSGRTSVLNTQYF
j_call: TRBJ2-3
v_call: TRBV2
cdr3_length: 15

cdr3_aa: CASSRRGGVTEAFF
j_call: TRBJ1-1
v_call: TRBV5-8
cdr3_length: 14

cdr3_aa: CASSQEGTSGIETQYF
j_call: TRBJ2-5
v_call: TRBV3-1/TRBV3-2
cdr3_length: 16

cdr3_aa: CASSKWAHSYTF
j_call: TRBJ1-2
v_call: TRBV19
cdr3_length: 12

cdr3_aa: CASSMVSFYYPKDGKNYGYTF
j_call: TRBJ1-2
v_call: TRBV7-8
cdr3_length: 21

cdr3_aa: CASSPGTTGNTIYF
j_call: TRBJ1-3
v_call: TRBV4-1
cdr3_length: 14

cdr3_aa: CAISESIKTVLLNEQFF
j_call: TRBJ2-1
v_call: TRBV10-3
cdr3_length: 17

cdr3_aa: CARDAGQGSYNSPLHF
j_call: TRBJ1-6
v_call: TRBV6-4
cdr3_length: 16

cdr3_aa: CASSLWGGEGLKNTEAFF
j_call: TRBJ1-1
v_call: TRBV28
cdr3_length: 18

cdr3_aa: CASSRVTSGSYNEQFF
j_call: TRBJ2-1
v_call: TRBV5-1
cdr3_length: 16

cdr3_aa: CASSLLVGEETQYF
j_call: TRBJ2-5
v_call: TRBV5-8
cdr3_length: 14

cdr3_aa: CASSLTSGSYNEQFF
j_call: TRBJ2-1
v_call: TRBV5-1
cdr3_length: 15

cdr3_aa: CASSQDYRALGYTF
j_call: TRBJ1-2
v_call: TRBV4-1
cdr3_length: 14

cdr3_aa: CASRPTSGRTSDTQYF
j_call: TRBJ2-3
v_call: TRBV7-2
cdr3_length: 16

cdr3_aa: CASSLVKGLAGYNEQFF
j_call: TRBJ2-1
v_call: TRBV7-9
cdr3_length: 17

cdr3_aa: CASTENSGDYGYTF
j_call: TRBJ1-2
v_call: TRBV5-1
cdr3_length: 14

cdr3_aa: CASSLVGGTGQETQYF
j_call: TRBJ2-5
v_call: TRBV7-6
cdr3_length: 16

cdr3_aa: CASSGRIAGGPYEQYF
j_call: TRBJ2-7
v_call: TRBV2
cdr3_length: 16

cdr3_aa: CASSSSAGGIQETQYF
j_call: TRBJ2-5
v_call: TRBV5-6
cdr3_length: 16

cdr3_aa: CASSSARTGGRGNEQFF
j_call: TRBJ2-1
v_call: TRBV28
cdr3_length: 17

cdr3_aa: CASSQDLRNPDRGTNEKLFF
j_call: TRBJ1-4
v_call: TRBV4-2
cdr3_length: 20

cdr3_aa: CASSVLRGNIQYF
j_call: TRBJ2-4
v_call: TRBV6-2/TRBV6-3
cdr3_length: 13

cdr3_aa: CASSRRQGFGYTF
j_call: TRBJ1-2
v_call: TRBV2
cdr3_length: 13